Sequencing of this TCR beta chain was carried out in a study of shared clonotypes between healthy human individuals. The study's findings and limits: It was the few donors that limited the genetic and exposure-history diversity represented.

Notes on this clone: Its antigen is not identified.

Replicate PCRs run on sorted subsets employed roughly 180 ng DNA, about 27,000 T cell genomes. Produced via immunoSEQ multiplex PCR; TCRdb's table is partial and in-frame only. This sample carries around 600,000 clones, around 96% of them seen once, and the ten largest clones take approximately 0.11%. The naive CD8 fraction comprised CD45RO-negative cells positively selected for CCR7 and excluded terminally differentiated effector memory CD45RA+ cells. The sample taken for sequencing was naive CD8+ T cells sorted from blood. This clonotype originated in a young woman in good health.

CDR3 protein: CAISGTGGDILTEAFF. CDR3 nucleotides: TGTGCCATCAGTGGGACAGGGGGCGACATTCTCACTGAAGCTTTCTTT. The chain employs TRBV10-3 and TRBJ1-1, with TRBD1 matching over 11 bases. V was clipped by 4 bases and J by 4 bases; unmatched bases: 8. The germline V gene encodes CDR1 ENHRY and CDR2 SYGVKD. The CDR3 runs 16 residues.